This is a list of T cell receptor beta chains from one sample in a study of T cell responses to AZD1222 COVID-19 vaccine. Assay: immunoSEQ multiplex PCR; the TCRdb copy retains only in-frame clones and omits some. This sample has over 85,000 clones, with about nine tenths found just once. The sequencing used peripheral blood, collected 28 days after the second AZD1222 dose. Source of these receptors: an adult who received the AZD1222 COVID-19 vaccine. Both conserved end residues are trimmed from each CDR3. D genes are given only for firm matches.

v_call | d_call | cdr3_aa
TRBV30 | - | AWNAWGGRNQPQH
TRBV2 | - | ASTSGTNYGYT
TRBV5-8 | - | ASSLANKAPLH
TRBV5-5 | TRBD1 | ASSVDRLSGNTIY
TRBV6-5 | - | ASSYSGASAEKLF
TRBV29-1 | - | SVNREPDTEAF
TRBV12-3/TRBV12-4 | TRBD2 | ASSTSGAYEQY
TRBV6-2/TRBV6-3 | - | ASSYNSGANVLT
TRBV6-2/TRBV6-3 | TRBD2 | ASSPWAGDSYNEQF
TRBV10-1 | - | ASSEMLGIKQY
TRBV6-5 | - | ASSSVGEGNAEAF
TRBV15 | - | ASGVLAGELF
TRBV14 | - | ASSQDNYNEQF
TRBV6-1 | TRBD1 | ASSEPWTGSTEAF
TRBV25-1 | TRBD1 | ASRPGQGSNTGELF
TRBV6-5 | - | ASTRLKGDTEAF
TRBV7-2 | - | ASSLAGGARQTQH
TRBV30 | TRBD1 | AWSLGTGHQPQH
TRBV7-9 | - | ASSPPGQGNYGYT
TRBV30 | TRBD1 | AWSVQGQGGGYT
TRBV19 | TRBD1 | ASSRQQGYGYT
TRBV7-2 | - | ASSGFWTADNQPQH
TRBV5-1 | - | ASSLEGNEKLF
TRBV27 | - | ATWTVLFDYGYT
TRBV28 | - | AIPERVAYEQY
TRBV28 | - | ASNQVPGKQY
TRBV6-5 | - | ASSQGRGTF
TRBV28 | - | ASASYEQY
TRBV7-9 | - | ASSSGAPGYGYT
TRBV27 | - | ASSLGGMVAEAF
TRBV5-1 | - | ASSFHENTDTQY
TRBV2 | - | ASSEEAGTYSNQPQH
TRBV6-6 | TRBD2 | ASSRTRPGREHSYEQY
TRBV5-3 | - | ARSLGQSSGNTIY